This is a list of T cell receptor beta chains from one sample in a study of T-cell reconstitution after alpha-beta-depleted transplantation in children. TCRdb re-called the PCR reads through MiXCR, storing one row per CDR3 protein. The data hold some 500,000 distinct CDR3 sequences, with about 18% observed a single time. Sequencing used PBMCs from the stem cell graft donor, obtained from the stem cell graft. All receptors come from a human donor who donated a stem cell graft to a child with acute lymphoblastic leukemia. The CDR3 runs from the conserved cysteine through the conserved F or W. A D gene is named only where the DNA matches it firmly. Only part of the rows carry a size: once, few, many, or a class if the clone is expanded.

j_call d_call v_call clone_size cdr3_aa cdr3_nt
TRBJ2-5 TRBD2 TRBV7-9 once CAGSSDGLAGYGETQYF TGTGCCGGCAGCTCTGACGGACTAGCGGGGTATGGAGAGACCCAGTACTTC
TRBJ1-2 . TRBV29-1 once CSVGAGPGYGYTF TGCAGCGTTGGGGCCGGGCCTGGCTATGGCTACACCTTC
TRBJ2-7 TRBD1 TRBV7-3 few CASSLMQGAYEQYF TGTGCCAGCAGCTTAATGCAGGGGGCCTACGAGCAGTACTTC
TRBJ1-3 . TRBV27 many CASQEGNTIYF TGTGCCAGTCAGGAAGGAAACACCATATATTTT
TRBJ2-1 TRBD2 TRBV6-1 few CASRPGLAGVREQFF TGTGCCAGCAGACCCGGACTAGCGGGAGTTCGTGAGCAGTTCTTC
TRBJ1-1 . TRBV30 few CAWTRHWNTEAFF TGTGCCTGGACCCGGCATTGGAACACTGAAGCTTTCTTT
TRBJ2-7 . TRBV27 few CASRPGSSYEQYF TGTGCCAGCAGACCCGGCAGCTCCTACGAGCAGTACTTC
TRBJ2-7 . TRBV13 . CASSFAASDSYEQYF TGTGCCAGCAGCTTTGCGGCTAGCGACTCCTACGAGCAGTACTTC
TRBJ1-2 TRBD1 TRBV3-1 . CASSRNRGQVGNYGYTF TGTGCCAGCAGCCGTAACAGGGGGCAGGTCGGAAACTATGGCTACACCTTC
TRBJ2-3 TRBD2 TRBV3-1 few CASSQRGRGPTQYF TGTGCCAGCAGCCAGCGCGGGAGAGGCCCTACGCAGTATTTT
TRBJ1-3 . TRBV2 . CASIAWARPPGNTIYF TGTGCCAGCATCGCTTGGGCCCGGCCTCCTGGAAACACCATATATTTT
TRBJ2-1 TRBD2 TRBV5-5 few CASSFQAGGRNEQFF TGTGCCAGCAGCTTTCAAGCGGGAGGGCGCAATGAGCAGTTCTTC
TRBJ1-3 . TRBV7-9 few CASSSSWGDTIYF TGTGCCAGCAGCTCTAGCTGGGGGGACACCATATATTTT
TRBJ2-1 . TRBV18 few CASSPVVGNEQFF TGTGCCAGCTCCCCAGTTGTGGGTAATGAGCAGTTCTTC
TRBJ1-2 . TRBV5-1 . CASSEDPGPGYTF TGCGCCAGCAGCGAGGATCCGGGCCCTGGCTACACCTTC
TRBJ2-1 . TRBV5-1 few CASSLSLPPYNEQFF TGCGCCAGCAGCTTGTCCTTACCGCCTTACAATGAGCAGTTCTTC
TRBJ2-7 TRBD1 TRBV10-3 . CAISGGRTGSIHEQYF TGTGCCATCAGCGGTGGTCGGACAGGGAGTATCCACGAGCAGTACTTC
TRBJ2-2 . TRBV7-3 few CASSIYGRANTGELFF TGTGCCAGCAGTATCTACGGCAGGGCGAACACCGGGGAGCTGTTTTTT
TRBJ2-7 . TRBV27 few CASSPGTSSSEQYF TGTGCCAGCTCTCCCGGGACTTCTTCCTCCGAGCAGTACTTC
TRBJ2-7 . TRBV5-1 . CASSLVVNSYEQYF TGCGCCAGCAGCTTGGTTGTCAACTCCTACGAGCAGTACTTC
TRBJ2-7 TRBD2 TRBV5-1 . CASSLAASGRPGIYEQYF TGCGCCAGCAGCTTGGCAGCTAGCGGACGACCAGGTATCTACGAGCAGTACTTC
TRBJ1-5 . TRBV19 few CASSTRGLQPQHF TGTGCCAGTAGTACCCGGGGACTCCAGCCCCAGCATTTT
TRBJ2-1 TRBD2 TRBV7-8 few CASSAPSGSVEQFF TGTGCCAGCAGCGCTCCTAGCGGGAGCGTTGAGCAGTTCTTC
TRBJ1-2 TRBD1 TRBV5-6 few CASSLALRQGSNYGYTF TGTGCCAGCAGCCTTGCCTTAAGACAGGGATCAAACTATGGCTACACCTTC
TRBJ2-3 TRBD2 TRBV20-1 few CSARNSGRGTDTQYF TGCAGTGCTCGAAATAGCGGGAGGGGGACAGATACGCAGTATTTT
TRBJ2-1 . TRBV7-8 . CASSLFSRGSSYNEQFF TGTGCCAGCAGCTTATTTTCTCGGGGGAGCTCCTACAATGAGCAGTTCTTC
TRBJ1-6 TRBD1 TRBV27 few CASSLWTGDNSPLHF TGTGCCAGCAGTTTATGGACAGGGGATAATTCACCCCTCCACTTT
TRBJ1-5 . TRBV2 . CASSGQYSNQPQHF TGTGCCAGCAGTGGACAGTATAGCAATCAGCCCCAGCATTTT
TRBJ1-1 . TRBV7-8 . CASSPWGTFTPGTEAFF TGTGCCAGCAGCCCGTGGGGGACTTTCACTCCGGGGACTGAAGCTTTCTTT
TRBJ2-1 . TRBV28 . CASSPNTGNWNEQFF TGTGCCAGCAGCCCAAATACCGGGAACTGGAATGAGCAGTTCTTC
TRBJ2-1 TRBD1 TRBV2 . CASSANQGQIYNEQFF TGTGCCAGCAGTGCCAACCAGGGACAGATCTACAATGAGCAGTTCTTC
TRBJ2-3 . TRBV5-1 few CASAEPDLYAQYF TGCGCCAGCGCGGAGCCGGACCTCTACGCGCAGTATTTT
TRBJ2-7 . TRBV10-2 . CASSENRRFPSYEQYF TGCGCCAGCAGTGAGAACAGAAGATTCCCCTCCTACGAGCAGTACTTC
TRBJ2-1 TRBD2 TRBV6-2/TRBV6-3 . CASSYAGLARNEQFF TGTGCCAGCAGTTACGCGGGACTAGCGAGGAATGAGCAGTTCTTC
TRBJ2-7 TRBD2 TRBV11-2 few CASSSPGLADYEQYF TGTGCCAGCAGCTCACCGGGACTAGCGGACTACGAGCAGTACTTC
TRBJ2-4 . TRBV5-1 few CASSLAVTKNIQYF TGCGCCAGCAGCTTGGCTGTGACCAAAAACATTCAGTACTTC
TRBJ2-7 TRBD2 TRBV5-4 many CASSKDSGRPPYEQYF TGTGCCAGCAGCAAGGATAGCGGGAGACCCCCCTACGAGCAGTACTTC
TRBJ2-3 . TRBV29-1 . CSVNGGQRLDTQYF TGCAGCGTTAATGGAGGACAACGCTTAGATACGCAGTATTTT
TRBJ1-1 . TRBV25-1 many CASSEYTVGGTNTEAFF TGTGCCAGCAGTGAGTATACGGTCGGAGGGACGAACACTGAAGCTTTCTTT
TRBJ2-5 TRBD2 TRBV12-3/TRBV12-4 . CASTSGGGKIETQYF TGTGCCAGCACCTCGGGAGGGGGGAAGATAGAGACCCAGTACTTC
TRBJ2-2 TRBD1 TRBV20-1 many CSARGGRGWTGELFF TGCAGTGCAAGAGGGGGCAGGGGTTGGACCGGGGAGCTGTTTTTT
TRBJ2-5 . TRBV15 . CATSRAGNGETQYF TGTGCCACCAGCAGAGCAGGAAATGGAGAGACCCAGTACTTC
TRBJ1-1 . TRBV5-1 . CASSTDWNTEAFF TGCGCCAGCAGCACAGACTGGAACACTGAAGCTTTCTTT
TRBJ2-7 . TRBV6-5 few CASSFSDAAYEQYF TGTGCCAGCAGTTTTTCAGACGCTGCCTACGAGCAGTACTTC
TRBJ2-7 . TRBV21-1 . CASGPDREPYEQYF TGTGCCAGCGGACCGGACAGGGAACCCTACGAGCAGTACTTC
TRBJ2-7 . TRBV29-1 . CSVTPTRGEGEQYF TGCAGCGTCACACCTACGAGGGGGGAGGGCGAGCAGTACTTC
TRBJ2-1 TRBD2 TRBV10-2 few CASSERASGNEQFF TGCGCCAGCAGTGAGAGAGCTAGCGGGAATGAGCAGTTCTTC